The 27 T cell receptor beta chains below all came from one sample that was sequenced in a study of blood T cell repertoires in COVID-19. The assay was immunoSEQ multiplex PCR, and TCRdb's table has in-frame clones only and misses some. This sample yields 150,000 to 200,000 clones, of which about four fifths are seen a single time; approximately 7% belongs to the top ten. Material: peripheral blood. These receptors originate from a man between 70 and 80 years old with active or convalescent COVID-19.

As DNA, the CDR3 is TGTGCCAGTAGTATGGGGCTCCAGCCCCAGCATTTT. Its translation: CASSMGLQPQHF. The V call is TRBV19, the J call TRBJ1-5; D might be TRBD1 (5 bases). This CDR3 region has 12 residues. Deletions cut 3 bases from V and 7 bases from J, with 7 bases between. Germline CDR1 reads LNHDA; CDR2 reads SQIVND (reference sequence). Drawing the rest from reference TRBV19 and TRBJ1-5, the complete variable domain is DGGITQSPKYLFRKEGQNVTLSCEQNLNHDAMYWYRQDPGQGLRLIYYSQIVNDFQKGDIAEGYSVSREKKESFPLTVTSAQKNPTAFYLCASSMGLQPQHFGDGTRLSIL.

DNA of the CDR3: TGTGCCAGTCTTTATAACACTGAAGCTTTCTTT. As protein: CASLYNTEAFF. The chain combines TRBV2 with TRBJ1-1; no clear D gene. The CDR3 has 11 amino acids. From germline, CDR1 is SNHLY and CDR2 FYNNEI. Deletions cut 9 bases from V and 2 bases from J, with 7 bases between.

The chain carries TRBV6-1 and TRBJ1-2; D is undetermined. This CDR3 spans 13 amino acids. Trimming took 3 bases from V and 0 from J, leaving 5 bases between them. Germline CDR1 and CDR2: MNHNS and SASEGT. This chain's CDR3 is CASSEAANYGYTF. CDR3 nucleotides: TGTGCCAGCAGTGAGGCAGCTAACTATGGCTACACCTTC.

This sequence joins TRBV7-8 and TRBJ2-5; D might be TRBD2 (6 bases). The CDR3 runs 16 residues. The V gene lost 5 bases and the J gene lost 7 bases, with 23 bases spanning the gap. Germline loops: CDR1 SGHVS, CDR2 FQNEAQ. CDR3 sequence (DNA): TGTGCCAGCAGCCCCGGGGAGGTGGGGGTCGGAAGGACCCAGTACTTC. Translated, it gives CASSPGEVGVGRTQYF.

As regards this clone: Because the CDR3 is missing its conserved closing phenylalanine or tryptophan, this is likely a read error. The limits of the CDR3 on the DNA are not certain, so only TCRdb's listed CDR3 is given. CDR3 loop: CASSNPGTGAHSL. V gene TRBV6-5 combines with J gene TRBJ1-2; no check of the table's D call, TRBD1, against the DNA was made. Including both end residues, the CDR3 is 13 amino acids long. Germline CDR1 and CDR2: MNHEY and SVGAGI.

CDR3 residues: CASTMDRGVEHEQYF. CDR3 nucleotide sequence: TGTGCCAGCACTATGGACAGGGGGGTAGAGCACGAGCAGTACTTC. The rearrangement links TRBV7-9 to TRBJ2-7; 10 bases match TRBD1. The V gene's germline CDR1 is SEHNR and CDR2 FQNEAQ (reference sequence). The V gene end was trimmed by 7 bases and the J gene end by 5 bases; junction bases not matched to a gene: 11. This CDR3 region has 15 residues.

This clone was detected once. The CDR3 DNA reads TGTGCCAGCAGTGGACTAGCGGGGGGGGAGGCAGATACGCAGTATTTT. Translated: CASSGLAGGEADTQYF. The chain uses TRBV27 and TRBJ2-3, with 15 bases that match TRBD2. The CDR3 runs 16 residues. After removal of 5 bases from V and 4 bases from J, the junction contained 4 bases not matched to a gene. CDR1 is MNHEY, CDR2 SMNVEV, per germline (reference sequence).

This chain connects TRBV5-5 to TRBJ1-1, with TRBD1 identical over 7 bases. The CDR3 extends over 15 amino acids. V lost 2 bases to trimming and J lost 3 bases; unmatched junction nucleotides: 7. Germline V gene data show CDR1 as SGHKS and CDR2 as YYEKEE (reference sequence). The CDR3 DNA reads as TGTGCCAGCAGCTTCGACAGGGCTCCGGACACTGAAGCTTTCTTT. This codes for CASSFDRAPDTEAFF.

The chain recombines TRBV5-6 with TRBJ2-1; 7 nucleotides line up with TRBD1. Per the germline V gene, CDR1 is SGHDT and CDR2 is YYEEEE. The CDR3 is 12 amino acids. Germline trimming cut 2 bases from V and 9 bases from J; bases unmatched to any gene: 2. For the CDR3, the DNA is TGTGCCAGCAGCTTCCGACAGGGTGAGCAGTTCTTC. This codes for CASSFRQGEQFF.

The chain is built from TRBV4-1 and TRBJ1-2; 12 bases match TRBD1. Germline-derived CDR1 and CDR2 are MGHRA and YSYEKL. Losses at the gene ends were 3 bases for V and 5 bases for J; bases not matched to a gene: 13. The CDR3 is made up of 18 amino acids. The CDR3 loop reads CASSHALRDRGRGYGYTF. The CDR3 bases are TGCGCCAGCAGCCATGCTCTTCGGGACAGGGGGCGCGGATATGGCTACACCTTC.

This clone was detected ten times or more. This rearrangement joins TRBV11-2 to TRBJ1-2; a weak D match, TRBD1 (5 bases). V gave up 1 base and J gave up 3 bases, with 9 bases separating them. This CDR3 contains 14 residues. Germline V gives CDR1 SGHAT, CDR2 FQNNGV. The CDR3 here is CASSLGRGDYGYTF. The DNA of the CDR3 is TGTGCCAGCAGCTTAGGACGGGGGGACTATGGCTACACCTTC. The variable domain in full, completed from reference TRBV11-2 and TRBJ1-2, reads EAGVAQSPRYKIIEKRQSVAFWCNPISGHATLYWYQQILGQGPKLLIQFQNNGVVDDSQLPKDRFSAERLKGVDSTLKIQPAKLEDSAVYLCASSLGRGDYGYTFGSGTRLTVV.

This clone showed up just a few times. The chain couples TRBV7-9 to TRBJ1-2; D may be TRBD1 (5 bases). Germline V gene sequence: CDR1 SEHNR, CDR2 FQNEAQ (reference sequence). The V and J ends lost 0 bases and 3 bases respectively, with 8 bases between them. The CDR3 extends over 14 amino acids. This chain's CDR3 is CASSLAGDDYGYTF. CDR3 bases: TGTGCCAGCAGCTTAGCAGGGGATGACTATGGCTACACCTTC.

The rearrangement uses TRBV7-2 and TRBJ2-5, with a possible D match to TRBD2 (7 bases). CDR1 SGHTA and CDR2 FQGNSA come from the germline V gene. V was cut by 1 base and J by 7 bases, with 19 bases left in between. This CDR3 has 16 amino acids. In DNA, the CDR3 is TGTGCCAGCAGCTTAGAATCGGGGGGCGTCCATTGGACCCAGTACTTC. Translated: CASSLESGGVHWTQYF.

The chain is built from TRBV5-1 and TRBJ1-4; 7 bases agree with TRBD1. Germline CDR1 and CDR2: SGHRS and YFSETQ. CDR3 length: 16 residues. V was pared by 6 bases and J by 5 bases, with 13 bases of the junction left unmatched. CDR3 sequence reads: CASKGQKKGQNEKLFF. In DNA, the CDR3 is TGCGCCAGCAAGGGACAGAAGAAAGGGCAGAATGAAAAACTGTTTTTT.

This chain connects TRBV9 to TRBJ1-4; possible D gene TRBD1, 5 bases. Trimming pared 3 bases from V and 0 bases from J, leaving 6 bases between. Germline CDR1 is SGDLS and CDR2 is YYNGEE. The CDR3 loop spans 14 amino acids. The CDR3 DNA sequence: TGTGCCAGCAGCGCAGGGACAACTAATGAAAAACTGTTTTTT. This sequence encodes CASSAGTTNEKLFF.

The chain is built from TRBV7-6 and TRBJ2-7; 9 bases agree with TRBD1. The CDR3 has 17 amino acids. V lost 2 bases and J lost 2; bases outside the gene matches: 10. The V gene's germline CDR1 is SGHVS and CDR2 FNYEAQ. CDR3 region: CASSLPPRDRAPYEQYF. As DNA, the CDR3 is TGTGCCAGCAGCTTACCCCCCCGGGACAGGGCCCCCTACGAGCAGTACTTC.

This chain uses TRBV4-2 with TRBJ2-3; D is uncertain. CDR1 LGHNA and CDR2 YNFKEQ come from the germline V gene. Trimming took 4 bases from V and 2 from J, leaving 4 bases between them. The CDR3 is 12 amino acids. The CDR3 spells CASSLYTDTQYF. The CDR3 DNA is TGTGCCAGCAGCCTATACACAGATACGCAGTATTTT.

The V gene is TRBV7-2, the J gene TRBJ1-2; 8 bases are a match to TRBD1. The CDR3 runs to 17 residues. CDR1 is SGHTA and CDR2 is FQGNSA in the germline V gene. The J segment lost 7 bases and the V segment lost 5 bases, leaving 18 bases of the junction unmatched. Written as DNA, the CDR3 is TGTGCCAGCAGCCCACCATCTATGCCCAGGGGGCTTTCTGGCTACACCTTC. Translating gives CASSPPSMPRGLSGYTF.

The CDR3 DNA sequence: TGCGCCAGCAGCCAATTTCAGGGGGTTGGAAACACCATATATTTT. This gives the protein CASSQFQGVGNTIYF. The V call is TRBV4-3, the J call TRBJ1-3; 7 nucleotides agree with TRBD1. The V segment lost 2 bases and the J segment 3 bases; nucleotides outside the gene matches: 4. Germline V lookup: CDR1 LGHNA, CDR2 YSLEER. The CDR3 is 15 residues long.

V gene TRBV10-2 combines with J gene TRBJ1-5, with a possible D match to TRBD1 (5 bases). The germline gives CDR1 WSHSY, CDR2 SAAADI. Trimming removed 6 bases at V and 7 bases at J, with 10 bases between. The CDR3 consists of 12 residues. The CDR3 region is CASSGQTQPQHF. The CDR3 DNA is TGCGCCAGCAGCGGACAAACCCAGCCCCAGCATTTT.

J is TRBJ2-7 and V is TRBV6-1, with TRBD1 matching 7 bases. Germline V gene sequence: CDR1 MNHNS, CDR2 SASEGT. This CDR3 contains 13 residues. The V and J ends lost 3 bases and 5 bases, in that order; junction bases with no gene match: 4. The CDR3 is CASSDGQGDEQYF. DNA for the CDR3: TGTGCCAGCAGTGATGGGCAGGGGGACGAGCAGTACTTC.

This chain links TRBV9 with TRBJ1-2; no clear D. This CDR3 is 13 amino acids long. The germline V gene has CDR1 SGDLS and CDR2 YYNGEE. V lost 4 bases and J lost 4, with 11 bases in between. The CDR3 DNA reads TGTGCCAGCAGCCCGAGCTGGGCCTATGGCTACACCTTC. Protein: CASSPSWAYGYTF. The full variable domain, in which reference TRBV9 and TRBJ1-2 provide the parts outside the CDR3, is DSGVTQTPKHLITATGQRVTLRCSPRSGDLSVYWYQQSLDQGLQFLIQYYNGEERAKGNILERFSAQQFPDLHSELNLSSLELGDSALYFCASSPSWAYGYTFGSGTRLTVV.

The rearrangement links TRBV11-2 to TRBJ2-1; 11 nucleotides agree with TRBD2. The J segment lost 7 bases and the V segment lost 5 bases, leaving 7 bases of the junction unmatched. The CDR3 is 15 amino acids. The germline gives CDR1 SGHAT, CDR2 FQNNGV. In nucleotides, the CDR3 is TGTGCCAGCAGCATCACTAGCGGGAGTGGGAATGAGCAGTTCTTC. Its protein product is CASSITSGSGNEQFF.

This clone was seen a handful of times. V and J are TRBV2 and TRBJ1-1; D may be TRBD1 (5 bases). This CDR3 region has 15 residues. Trimming removed 4 bases from V and 0 bases from J, with 12 bases in between. The germline CDR1 and CDR2 sequences are SNHLY and FYNNEI. This chain's CDR3 is CASSATDLMNTEAFF. As DNA, the CDR3 is TGTGCCAGCAGTGCGACAGACCTCATGAACACTGAAGCTTTCTTT.

This clone was counted only a few times. V gene TRBV6-2 or TRBV6-3 combines with J gene TRBJ2-2; 9 bases line up with TRBD2. CDR3 length equals 16 residues. The junction had 6 bases not matched to a gene; V was cut back by 6 bases and J by 1 base. CDR1 MNHEY and CDR2 SVGEGT come from the germline V gene. In DNA form, the CDR3 reads TGTGCCAGCAGCCGTTCTAGCGGGGTGAACACCGGGGAGCTGTTTTTT. It codes for CASSRSSGVNTGELFF.

The chain recombines TRBV29-1 with TRBJ2-5; weak D call: TRBD1 (6 bases). Trimming pared 4 bases from V and 1 base from J, leaving 13 bases between. Germline assignment: CDR1 SQVTM and CDR2 ANQGSEA. This CDR3 is 14 amino acids long. CDR3 sequence: CSVGGPGSQETQYF. CDR3 DNA: TGCAGCGTTGGGGGGCCAGGGTCCCAAGAGACCCAGTACTTC.

This sequence joins TRBV18 and TRBJ2-3; 8 bases align to TRBD1. With V trimmed by 4 bases and J by 3 bases, 3 bases remained unmatched. The germline V gene encodes CDR1 KGHSH and CDR2 LQKENI. This CDR3 region has 14 residues. CDR3 bases: TGTGCCAGCTCACGCAGGGGGCAGACAGATACGCAGTATTTT. It codes for CASSRRGQTDTQYF.